This T cell receptor (beta chain) is drawn from a study of post-analysis software for immune sequencing data. Study summary: The courses of disease that were included comprised relapsing-remitting, secondary progressive and progressive-relapsing multiple sclerosis.

Overall study findings and caveats: TRBV5-6, TRBV5-1 and TRBV20-1 belonged to a set of about five TRBV segments that were more frequent in patients than controls. Pronounced co-clustering by F measure was evident among identically batched samples. Significantly decreased normalized Chao1 diversity was recorded for multiple sclerosis patients relative to controls.

TCR beta libraries were prepared from cDNA with unique molecular identifiers. Some 500,000 cDNA molecules came from about 1 to 10 million T cells. TCRdb reanalysed the PCR reads using MiXCR and keeps one entry per CDR3 protein. The profile covers roughly 800,000 distinct CDR3 sequences, with approximately 50% appearing a single time and 4.6% taken by the ten largest. The CDR3 is made up of 15 amino acids. Looked up from germline, CDR1 is SGHRS and CDR2 is YFSETQ. The V end lost 2 bases, the J end lost 0 bases, and 12 bases lay between the germline ends. A few counts support this clonotype. The antigen remains unidentified.

The V and J genes are TRBV5-1 and TRBJ2-7, with D uncertain. The receptor comes from a girl under 18 with multiple sclerosis. The sample consisted of blood. The CDR3 nucleotides are TGCGCCAGCAGCTTCCTCCGAGACACCTCCTACGAGCAGTACTTC. This gives the protein CASSFLRDTSYEQYF.